Shown below are 30 T cell receptor beta chains from a single sample sequenced in a study of T cells in Graves' hyperthyroidism and ophthalmopathy (dated by TCRdb to about 2019). The library was obtained by multiplex PCR. The sequencing machine was an Illumina HiSeq 2000. TCR beta CDR3 regions were amplified from RNA transcripts. A first-round RT-PCR of the TCR CDR3 used the HTBI primer set with the Qiagen OneStep RT-PCR kit. TCRdb trimmed the raw reads at Q25, called clones with MiXCR and kept productive beta chains. Each entry is one CDR3 protein sequence, shown with its most common DNA and genes. The sample includes 300,000 to 450,000 distinct CDR3 sequences, with roughly 15% observed a single time. Of the sample, about 20% falls within the top ten clones. Sequencing was performed on blood. Receptors originate from a woman aged 25 to 45 with Graves' ophthalmopathy.

Note on this clonotype: The conserved phenylalanine or tryptophan is not found at the CDR3 terminus, so this likely reflects a read error. J is TRBJ2-6 and V is TRBV5-6, with a tentative D call TRBD1 (5 bases). The germline V gene has CDR1 SGHDT and CDR2 YYEEEE. The CDR3 has 15 amino acids. V was clipped by 7 bases and J by 0 bases, with 11 bases between them. CDR3 residues: CASYAGPSGANVLTS. CDR3 DNA sequence: TGTGCCAGCTATGCAGGGCCCTCTGGGGCCAACGTCCTGACTTCC.

The chain carries TRBV2 and TRBJ1-5; D not certain. This CDR3 has 15 residues. V lost 2 bases and J lost 0, with 8 bases in between. In germline, CDR1 is SNHLY, CDR2 FYNNEI. The CDR3 reads CASSELFGSNQPQHF. In DNA, the CDR3 is TGTGCCAGCAGTGAACTCTTCGGTAGCAATCAGCCCCAGCATTTT.

This clonotype appeared a few times. CDR3 sequence: CASKRARGNTGELFF. CDR3 DNA: TGTGCCAGCAAACGAGCCCGGGGAAACACCGGGGAGCTGTTTTTT. The rearrangement uses TRBV6-1 and TRBJ2-2; perhaps TRBD2 as D (5 bases). This CDR3 comprises 15 residues. Germline CDR1 MNHNS, CDR2 SASEGT. Trimming left V 7 bases short and J 2 bases short, with 14 bases between.

The J gene is TRBJ2-7, the V gene TRBV11-2; TRBD1 matches 11 bases. This CDR3 is 16 amino acids long. Germline V gene data show CDR1 as SGHAT and CDR2 as FQNNGV. V lost 8 bases to trimming and J lost 2 bases; unmatched junction nucleotides: 11. CDR3: CASSDRDRGFPYEQYF. The CDR3 nucleotides read TGTGCCAGCTCCGACCGGGACAGGGGGTTTCCCTACGAGCAGTACTTC.

The table lists this clonotype with many counts. The V gene is TRBV2, the J gene TRBJ1-4, with D perhaps TRBD1 (5 bases). V lost 4 bases and J 8 bases, leaving 14 bases between the germline ends. CDR3 size: 14 residues. The V gene's germline CDR1 is SNHLY and CDR2 FYNNEI. The CDR3 DNA sequence: TGTGCCAGCAGTGGCCGGGACCAATCCGAAAAACTGTTTTTT. Translation gives CASSGRDQSEKLFF.

This chain joins TRBV15 and TRBJ2-2; D call uncertain. V was clipped by 0 bases and J by 5 bases, with 7 bases between them. CDR3 length: 14 residues. The germline V gene has CDR1 LNHNV and CDR2 YYDKDF (reference sequence). The CDR3 coding sequence is TGTGCCACCAGCAGAGATCAGGCTACCGGGGAGCTGTTTTTT. Translated: CATSRDQATGELFF.

The J gene is TRBJ1-4, the V gene TRBV4-1; D ambiguous. This CDR3 is built from 15 residues. V gave up 0 bases and J gave up 3 bases, with 8 bases separating them. Germline CDR1 and CDR2: MGHRA and YSYEKL. The CDR3 region has the DNA TGCGCCAGCAGCCAAGAAAGGTTTCCTAATGAAAAACTGTTTTTT. Its translation: CASSQERFPNEKLFF.

This clonotype was recorded at least ten times. V gene TRBV28 combines with J gene TRBJ2-7; 7 bases align to TRBD1. The germline V gene has CDR1 MDHEN and CDR2 SYDVKM. The CDR3 consists of 15 residues. J lost 5 bases, V lost 4 bases, and 11 bases had no gene match. The CDR3 DNA reads as TGTGCCAGCAGTTCTCTAACAGGGGTTGCCAACGAGCAGTACTTC. As protein: CASSSLTGVANEQYF.

This clonotype appeared many times. J is TRBJ2-2 and V is TRBV20-1; D call uncertain. The CDR3 is made up of 15 amino acids. With 0 bases removed from V and 3 bases from J, the gap between germline ends came to 11 bases. Germline assignment: CDR1 DFQATT and CDR2 SNEGSKA (reference sequence). CDR3: CSARDGSFYTGELFF. The CDR3 DNA reads as TGCAGTGCTAGAGATGGCAGCTTCTACACCGGGGAGCTGTTTTTT.

This clonotype was detected ten times or more. The CDR3 region is CSASGTSGGAHEQFF. Here the CDR3 DNA reads TGCAGTGCTAGCGGGACTAGCGGGGGGGCCCATGAGCAGTTCTTC. The V gene is TRBV20-1, the J gene TRBJ2-1, with 16 bases aligning to TRBD2. The germline CDR1 and CDR2 sequences are DFQATT and SNEGSKA (reference sequence). This CDR3 is 15 amino acids long. The ends lost 3 bases at V and 8 bases at J; junction bases unmatched: 4.

In this sample, this clonotype turned up many times. The chain links TRBV9 to TRBJ1-1; D unclear. The CDR3 spans 15 residues. Germline CDR1 reads SGDLS; CDR2 reads YYNGEE. Trimming shortened V by 0 bases and J by 3 bases, and 12 bases separated the two germline ends. The CDR3 DNA sequence: TGTGCCAGCAGCGTAGTCCTGGATGCGGACACTGAAGCTTTCTTT. It yields the protein CASSVVLDADTEAFF.

This clonotype was counted many times. A read error may explain this, as a much larger clone is one base away. This chain uses TRBV28 with TRBJ2-7; D could derive from TRBD1 or TRBD2 (5 bases each). The germline V gene has CDR1 MDHEN and CDR2 SYDVKM. This CDR3 is 12 amino acids long. The CDR3 reads CAISLGVYEQYF. The CDR3 nucleotides are TGTGCCATCAGTTTGGGGGTCTACGAGCAGTACTTC. Based on the CDR3 plus reference TRBV28 and TRBJ2-7, the full variable domain is DVKVTQSSRYLVKRTGEKVFLECVQDMDHENMFWYRQDPGLGLRLIYFSYDVKMKEKGDIPEGYSVSREKKERFSLILESASTNQTSMYLCAISLGVYEQYFGPGTRLTVT.

This clonotype was seen repeatedly, ten times or more. The chain links TRBV7-2 to TRBJ2-7, with 8 bases aligning to TRBD2. Looked up from germline, CDR1 is SGHTA and CDR2 is FQGNSA. V lost 5 bases and J lost 2; bases outside the gene matches: 8. CDR3 length: 15 residues. The CDR3 coding sequence is TGTGCCAGCAGCATGGTTGGCGGGGGGACCTACGAGCAGTACTTC. Residues: CASSMVGGGTYEQYF.

This chain connects TRBV19 to TRBJ1-1, with D possibly TRBD1 on 5 matching bases. The V gene lost 4 bases and the J gene lost 4 bases, with 10 bases spanning the gap. The germline gives CDR1 LNHDA, CDR2 SQIVND (reference sequence). The CDR3 is made up of 13 amino acids. The chain's CDR3 is CASSRGVATEAFF. The CDR3 DNA reads TGTGCCAGTAGTAGGGGGGTAGCCACTGAAGCTTTCTTT.

This clonotype was counted at least ten times. The chain employs TRBV30 and TRBJ1-2; 11 nucleotides agree with TRBD1. V trimming: 2 bases; J trimming: 4 bases; junction bases outside the gene matches: 3. There are 14 residues in the CDR3. CDR1 is GTSNPN and CDR2 is SVGIG in the germline V gene (reference sequence). The CDR3 DNA follows: TGTGCCTGGAGTTCTGGACAGGGGGCCTATGGCTACACCTTC. As protein: CAWSSGQGAYGYTF.

This clonotype has at least ten counts. V is TRBV7-2 and J is TRBJ2-7; 8 bases match TRBD2. The V segment lost 5 bases and the J segment 3 bases; nucleotides outside the gene matches: 3. The germline V gene has CDR1 SGHTA and CDR2 FQGNSA. This CDR3 comprises 13 residues. The CDR3 sequence: CASSRTSIYEQYF. In nucleotides, the CDR3 is TGTGCCAGCAGCCGGACTAGCATCTACGAGCAGTACTTC. Full variable domain (missing parts from reference TRBV7-2 and TRBJ2-7): GAGVSQSPSNKVTEKGKDVELRCDPISGHTALYWYRQSLGQGLEFLIYFQGNSAPDKSGLPSDRFSAERTGGSVSTLTIQRTQQEDSAVYLCASSRTSIYEQYFGPGTRLTVT.

The chain joins TRBV6-6 to TRBJ2-7; 7 bases are shared with TRBD1. Germline CDR1 and CDR2: MNHNY and SVGAGI (reference sequence). V dropped 0 bases and J dropped 3; count of bases not matched to a gene: 5. This CDR3 region has 15 residues. Here the CDR3 DNA reads TGTGCCAGCAGTTACTCCCCAGGACAGGTCTACGAGCAGTACTTC. Its protein is CASSYSPGQVYEQYF.

This clonotype was seen ten or more times. The V gene is TRBV5-1, the J gene TRBJ2-2; D possibly corresponds to TRBD1 (7 bases). Germline V gives CDR1 SGHRS, CDR2 YFSETQ. V shed 4 bases and J shed 8 bases, with 18 bases lying between them. This CDR3 has 15 residues. CDR3 DNA: TGCGCCAGCAGCCCGGTGGAGGGGGCCATAGGGGAGCTGTTTTTT. Translated: CASSPVEGAIGELFF.

This clonotype was detected many times. The CDR3 loop reads CSARDSSSPLHF. The DNA for the CDR3 is TGCAGTGCTAGAGATTCAAGTTCACCCCTCCACTTT. The genes are TRBV20-1 and TRBJ1-6; no reliable D call. The germline V gene has CDR1 DFQATT and CDR2 SNEGSKA (reference sequence). CDR3 size: 12 residues. V was cut by 0 bases and J by 9 bases, with 6 bases left in between.

A remark on this clonotype: It may be a read error: a sequence one base away is much more abundant. V and J are TRBV7-9 and TRBJ2-7, with 9 bases matching TRBD2. V shed 8 bases, J shed 7 bases, and the junction held 12 bases outside the gene matches. Per germline, CDR1 SEHNR and CDR2 FQNEAQ (reference sequence). This CDR3 comprises 14 residues. DNA of the CDR3: TGTGCCAGCGGCCGACCGACTAGCGGAGGAGAGCAGTACTTC. Protein: CASGRPTSGGEQYF.

This clonotype appeared a few times. V gene TRBV9 combines with J gene TRBJ1-3; the D is unclear. V was trimmed by 4 bases and J by 0 bases, leaving 11 bases between them. Germline V gene sequence: CDR1 SGDLS, CDR2 YYNGEE. This CDR3 spans 15 amino acids. Here the CDR3 reads CASSRGLNSGNTIYF. CDR3 sequence (DNA): TGTGCCAGCAGCCGTGGGCTGAACTCTGGAAACACCATATATTTT.

This clonotype was seen ten or more times. The genes are TRBV2 and TRBJ1-5; 8 bases are shared with TRBD1. Germline V gene lookup returns CDR1 SNHLY and CDR2 FYNNEI. Trimming cost V 6 bases and J 7 bases; bases outside gene matches: 5. There are 13 residues in the CDR3. CDR3 coding DNA: TGTGCCAGCAGACCAGACAGGGGCCAGCCCCAGCATTTT. It translates to CASRPDRGQPQHF.

Note on this clonotype: A much larger clonotype is one base distant, so this may be a read error. This sequence joins TRBV7-2 and TRBJ2-5; perhaps TRBD2 as D (5 bases). Germline lookup yields CDR1 SGHTA and CDR2 FQGNSA. Trimming cost V 2 bases and J 9 bases, with 19 bases left between them. CDR3 size: 15 residues. As DNA, the CDR3 is TGTGCCAGCAGCTTATCCCGCCTCGGCGCGGAGGCCCAGTACTTC. Its protein is CASSLSRLGAEAQYF. Drawing the rest from reference TRBV7-2 and TRBJ2-5, the complete variable domain is GAGVSQSPSNKVTEKGKDVELRCDPISGHTALYWYRQSLGQGLEFLIYFQGNSAPDKSGLPSDRFSAERTGGSVSTLTIQRTQQEDSAVYLCASSLSRLGAEAQYFGPGTRLLVL.

Ten or more counts support this clonotype. V usage is TRBV29-1 and J usage is TRBJ1-1; no clear D gene. V shed 5 bases and J shed 1 base, with 8 bases lying between them. The CDR3 spans 12 residues. Germline V lookup: CDR1 SQVTM, CDR2 ANQGSEA. Written as DNA, the CDR3 is TGCAGCGTTAGCGAGGGGAACACTGAAGCTTTCTTT. Protein: CSVSEGNTEAFF.

This clonotype was observed many times. The chain links TRBV13 to TRBJ2-5; 8 bases map to TRBD1. The germline CDR1 and CDR2 sequences are PRHDT and FYEKMQ (reference sequence). This CDR3 comprises 14 residues. Losses at the gene ends were 5 bases for V and 4 bases for J; bases not matched to a gene: 6. DNA for the CDR3: TGTGCCAGCAGCCACCCTGGACAGGGAGAGACCCAGTACTTC. It is translated as CASSHPGQGETQYF.

This clonotype was detected ten times or more. The V gene is TRBV28, the J gene TRBJ1-1; D unclear. Trimming shortened V by 6 bases and J by 2 bases, and 10 bases separated the two germline ends. The CDR3 is 13 amino acids. The V gene's germline CDR1 is MDHEN and CDR2 SYDVKM. The CDR3 DNA follows: TGTGCCAGCAGACACACAGATAACACTGAAGCTTTCTTT. Protein sequence: CASRHTDNTEAFF.

This clonotype came up many times. The chain carries TRBV11-3 and TRBJ2-7, with TRBD1 matching over 8 bases. CDR3 length equals 15 residues. With 5 bases clipped from V and 3 bases from J, the junction kept 9 bases outside the gene matches. Germline CDR1 and CDR2: SGHNT and YENEEA. For the CDR3, the DNA is TGTGCCAGCAGCCCAGAGACAGGGGACCACTACGAGCAGTACTTC. Encoded protein: CASSPETGDHYEQYF. Using reference TRBV11-3 and TRBJ2-7 for the parts outside the CDR3, the full variable domain is EAGVVQSPRYKIIEKKQPVAFWCNPISGHNTLYWYLQNLGQGPELLIRYENEEAVDDSQLPKDRFSAERLKGVDSTLKIQPAELGDSAVYLCASSPETGDHYEQYFGPGTRLTVT.

This clonotype was observed many times. The chain has TRBV20-1 and TRBJ1-6; D unclear. The CDR3 contains 12 residues. V was clipped by 6 bases and J by 7 bases, with 10 bases between them. Looked up from germline, CDR1 is DFQATT and CDR2 is SNEGSKA (reference sequence). This chain's CDR3 is CSARRANSPLHF. For the CDR3, the DNA is TGCAGTGCGAGACGGGCCAATTCACCCCTCCACTTT.

There are a few counts of this clonotype. V is TRBV5-1 and J is TRBJ1-2; D is unclear. Germline lookup yields CDR1 SGHRS and CDR2 YFSETQ. V was shortened by 0 bases and J by 4 bases, with 7 bases between the two germline ends. This CDR3 contains 13 residues. CDR3 amino acids: CASSLDSVYGYTF. Here the CDR3 DNA reads TGCGCCAGCAGCTTGGATAGTGTCTATGGCTACACCTTC.

This clonotype was found a few times. V usage is TRBV10-3 and J usage is TRBJ1-2; perhaps TRBD1 as D (6 bases). From germline, CDR1 is ENHRY and CDR2 SYGVKD. CDR3 size: 14 residues. The germline V and J ends were trimmed by 4 bases and 8 bases, with 17 bases remaining between them. The CDR3 nucleotides read TGTGCCATCAGTGGGACAGAGGGGCAAGGAGGCTACACCTTC. Protein product: CAISGTEGQGGYTF.